These T cell receptor beta chains were read from a single sample in a study of cytomegalovirus exposure and HLA in healthy donors. Profiling relied on immunoSEQ multiplex PCR, and the TCRdb table lists in-frame clones only, not all of them. This table holds some 100,000 clones, under 80% found once. The sample comprised PBMCs. The source is a woman between 18 and 29 years old in good health and CMV-seropositive. Both conserved end residues are part of each CDR3. D genes are given only for firm matches. A clone size is listed for some rows: how often the clone was seen (once, few, many), or a class if it is expanded.

TRBD2 | TRBJ2-1 | TRBV7-3 | - | CASSLTGQGSGRANNEQFF | TGTGCCAGCAGCTTAACGGGACAGGGTAGCGGGAGGGCCAACAATGAGCAGTTCTTC
- | TRBJ1-1 | TRBV6-5 | - | CASSRENTEAFF | TGTGCCAGCAGCCGGGAGAACACTGAAGCTTTCTTT
TRBD2 | TRBJ2-1 | TRBV6-4 | - | CASSDSGLSHSYNEQFF | TGTGCCAGCAGTGACTCGGGACTATCCCACTCCTACAATGAGCAGTTCTTC
- | TRBJ2-7 | TRBV27 | - | CASSSGTSSYEQYF | TGTGCCAGCAGTTCAGGGACTTCCTCCTACGAGCAGTACTTC
TRBD2 | TRBJ2-2 | TRBV23-1 | - | CASSQSGRGDTGELFF | TGCGCCAGCAGTCAATCCGGGCGGGGGGACACCGGGGAGCTGTTTTTT
TRBD1 | TRBJ2-3 | TRBV15 | - | CATSRGGTGGDADTQYF | TGTGCCACCAGCAGAGGGGGGACAGGGGGGGACGCAGATACGCAGTATTTT
- | TRBJ2-1 | TRBV5-1 | - | CASSPNVVVQLAYNEQFF | TGCGCCAGCAGCCCGAATGTTGTAGTCCAATTAGCATACAATGAGCAGTTCTTC
TRBD1 | TRBJ1-2 | TRBV29-1 | - | CSVQGQAYGYTF | TGCAGCGTCCAGGGACAGGCTTATGGCTACACCTTC
TRBD1 | TRBJ1-2 | TRBV19 | - | CASSIIRDRDGYTF | TGTGCCAGTAGTATCATAAGGGACAGAGATGGCTACACCTTC
TRBD1 | TRBJ2-5 | TRBV27 | - | CASSEDRGRGETQYF | TGTGCCAGCAGCGAGGACAGGGGGAGGGGAGAGACCCAGTACTTC
TRBD1 | TRBJ2-7 | TRBV4-3 | - | CASSQDGAGGGYEQYF | TGCGCCAGCAGCCAAGATGGAGCAGGGGGCGGCTACGAGCAGTACTTC
TRBD2 | TRBJ2-1 | TRBV12-5 | - | CASALRLAGGTNEQFF | TGTGCTAGTGCCTTAAGACTAGCGGGAGGTACAAATGAGCAGTTCTTC
- | TRBJ1-2 | TRBV18 | - | CASSPPSVYGYTF | TGTGCCAGCTCACCACCGTCAGTCTATGGCTACACCTTC
TRBD2 | TRBJ2-1 | TRBV6-5 | - | CASSQGVAGGNEQFF | TGTGCCAGCAGTCAGGGGGTAGCGGGGGGGAATGAGCAGTTCTTC
TRBD2 | TRBJ2-3 | TRBV7-2 | - | CASSLEPGREDTQYF | TGTGCCAGCAGCTTAGAGCCAGGGAGGGAAGATACGCAGTATTTT
- | TRBJ1-2 | TRBV4-1 | - | CASSQPLGGDKDYGYTF | TGCGCCAGCAGCCAACCGTTGGGAGGGGACAAGGACTATGGCTACACCTTC
- | TRBJ2-7 | TRBV11-2 | - | CASSNVYRAEQYF | TGTGCCAGCAGCAACGTATACAGGGCCGAGCAGTACTTC
- | TRBJ2-1 | TRBV6-5 | - | CASSPRSYNEQFF | TGTGCCAGCAGCCCCCGCTCCTACAATGAGCAGTTCTTC
- | TRBJ2-7 | TRBV9 | - | CASSPDNTVYEQYF | TGTGCCAGCAGCCCAGACAACACGGTCTACGAGCAGTACTTC
- | TRBJ2-7 | TRBV28 | - | CASPPPLLQMSAGPYEQYF | TGTGCCAGTCCCCCCCCGCTCCTCCAGATGTCGGCGGGGCCCTACGAGCAGTACTTC
TRBD2 | TRBJ2-5 | TRBV7-8 | - | CASSLGLAGVFLETQYF | TGTGCCAGCAGCTTGGGACTAGCGGGAGTGTTCCTGGAGACCCAGTACTTC
- | TRBJ2-1 | TRBV10-3 | few | CAITCRQDWNEQFF | TGTGCCATCACGTGTCGGCAGGATTGGAATGAGCAGTTCTTC
- | TRBJ2-2 | TRBV4-1 | - | CASSHPAGAPGELFF | TGCGCCAGCAGCCACCCTGCAGGGGCTCCCGGGGAGCTGTTTTTT
- | TRBJ2-7 | TRBV28 | - | CASSYGLPGQYF | TGTGCCAGCAGTTACGGACTACCTGGGCAGTACTTC
- | TRBJ1-6 | TRBV5-6 | - | CASSLASSYNSPLHF | TGTGCCAGCAGCTTGGCTAGCTCCTATAATTCACCCCTCCACTTT
TRBD2 | TRBJ2-5 | TRBV11-2 | - | CASSLGTSGTNFQETQYF | TGTGCCAGCAGCTTAGGGACTAGCGGGACAAACTTCCAAGAGACCCAGTACTTC
- | TRBJ2-7 | TRBV7-2 | - | CASSFGRLYEQYF | TGTGCCAGCAGCTTTGGTAGACTATACGAGCAGTACTTC
TRBD1 | TRBJ1-1 | TRBV15 | - | CATSREGTVYTEAFF | TGTGCCACCAGCAGAGAGGGGACAGTTTACACTGAAGCTTTCTTT
- | TRBJ2-2 | TRBV5-8 | - | CASSLPYIPGELFF | TGTGCCAGCAGCTTGCCTTATATCCCCGGGGAGCTGTTTTTT
- | TRBJ2-7 | TRBV13 | - | CASSPGPRDTYEQYF | TGTGCCAGCAGTCCGGGACCACGGGACACCTACGAGCAGTACTTC
TRBD1 | TRBJ1-2 | TRBV27 | - | CASSLKVEGALGYTF | TGTGCCAGCAGTTTAAAGGTAGAGGGGGCGCTTGGCTACACCTTC
TRBD2 | TRBJ2-5 | TRBV7-2 | - | CASSLIAGVRETQYF | TGTGCCAGCAGCCTAATAGCGGGAGTACGAGAGACCCAGTACTTC
TRBD1 | TRBJ2-7 | TRBV6-1 | - | CASSGGTEDEQYF | TGTGCCAGCAGTGGGGGGACAGAGGACGAGCAGTACTTC
TRBD1 | TRBJ2-7 | TRBV6-1 | few | CASSEVKGASIEQYF | TGTGCCAGCAGTGAAGTAAAGGGGGCTTCCATCGAGCAGTACTTC
TRBD1 | TRBJ2-7 | TRBV5-1 | - | CASSLLSGGAGEQYF | TGCGCCAGCAGCTTGCTCTCAGGGGGCGCGGGCGAGCAGTACTTC
TRBD1 | TRBJ1-5 | TRBV5-8 | - | CASSETGVNQPQHF | TGTGCCAGCAGCGAGACAGGGGTCAATCAGCCCCAGCATTTT
- | TRBJ2-7 | TRBV28 | once | CASSHRGTGDEQYF | TGTGCCAGCTCTCATCGGGGTACCGGGGACGAGCAGTACTTC
TRBD2 | TRBJ2-3 | TRBV28 | - | CASSLRLAGLTQYF | TGTGCCAGCAGTTTAAGGCTAGCGGGCTTGACGCAGTATTTT
- | TRBJ2-7 | TRBV11-2 | - | CASSPDYWEVNEQYF | TGTGCCAGCAGCCCCGATTATTGGGAGGTAAACGAGCAGTACTTC